These 22 T cell receptor beta chains share one sample of origin, sequenced in a study of blood T cell repertoires in COVID-19 (dated by TCRdb to 2018 to 2021). Library prep was done by the immunoSEQ multiplex PCR assay. TCRdb obtained this table from immuneACCESS and retained in-frame rearrangements with V and J assigned. These tables miss some clones; where compared with another copy, unresolved V genes account for less than half of the shortfall, and the remainder is unexplained. The sample contains 150,000 to 200,000 clones, over 70% of them found a single time. Roughly 5% of the sample comes from the top ten. The sequencing input was PBMCs or T cells enriched from blood (not recorded which). These receptors were taken from a man between 65 and 80 years old who had been exposed to COVID-19.

V usage is TRBV7-2 and J usage is TRBJ2-1, with D maybe TRBD2 (6 bases). The V end was cut by 2 bases, the J end by 3 bases, with 14 bases between. The CDR3 contains 16 residues. Looked up from germline, CDR1 is SGHTA and CDR2 is FQGNSA. In DNA, the CDR3 is TGTGCCAGCAGCTTAATTGGTCTCGGGGGCTACAATGAGCAGTTCTTC. Translated, it gives CASSLIGLGGYNEQFF.

Here the CDR3 DNA reads TGTGCCAGCAGTTACAGCAGCAATCAGCCCCAGCATTTT. This codes for CASSYSSNQPQHF. The chain has TRBV6-2 or TRBV6-3 and TRBJ1-5; D is uncertain. The CDR3 extends over 13 amino acids. Trimming pared 2 bases from V and 1 base from J, leaving 3 bases between. Germline V gene data show CDR1 as MNHEY and CDR2 as SVGEGT.

V and J are TRBV4-2 and TRBJ2-1, with 11 bases aligning to TRBD2. V lost 1 base to trimming and J lost 5 bases; unmatched junction nucleotides: 1. The CDR3 extends over 15 amino acids. Germline V CDR1 and CDR2: LGHNA, YNFKEQ. CDR3 sequence (DNA): TGTGCCAGCAGCCAAGCGGGACTAGCGGACAATGAGCAGTTCTTC. Translating gives CASSQAGLADNEQFF.

The chain couples TRBV12-3 or TRBV12-4 to TRBJ2-3; D is perhaps TRBD1 (7 bases). The CDR3 is made up of 13 amino acids. V was pared by 3 bases and J by 5 bases, with 9 bases between. The CDR3 here is CASSFQGGDTQYF. The DNA of the CDR3 is TGTGCCAGCAGTTTTCAGGGGGGAGATACGCAGTATTTT.

This sequence joins TRBV9 and TRBJ1-6; 7 nucleotides agree with TRBD1. The V gene's germline CDR1 is SGDLS and CDR2 YYNGEE. The CDR3 runs to 13 residues. V was clipped by 3 bases and J by 10 bases; unmatched bases: 4. Here the CDR3 DNA reads TGTGCCAGCAGCGCACAGGGGCTATCACCCCTCCACTTT. This sequence encodes CASSAQGLSPLHF.

The rearrangement links TRBV2 to TRBJ2-2, with D possibly matching TRBD1 (6 bases). This CDR3 has 12 amino acids. V gave up 7 bases and J gave up 7 bases, with 10 bases separating them. CDR1 is SNHLY and CDR2 is FYNNEI in the germline V gene. CDR3 region: CASNREFGELFF. The CDR3 DNA is TGTGCCAGCAACAGGGAGTTCGGGGAGCTGTTTTTT.

The chain couples TRBV19 to TRBJ1-6, with TRBD1 matching over 8 bases. From germline, CDR1 is LNHDA and CDR2 SQIVND (reference sequence). The junction had 12 bases not matched to a gene; V was cut back by 7 bases and J by 10 bases. The CDR3 spans 15 residues. CDR3 sequence (DNA): TGTGCCAGTACCGTCCGGACAGGGACGGGATCACCCCTCCACTTT. This gives the protein CASTVRTGTGSPLHF.

The chain employs TRBV23-1 and TRBJ1-2, with a weak D call TRBD1 (6 bases). TRBV23-1 is an ORF, and what it does is uncertain. V was trimmed by 4 bases and J by 2 bases, leaving 14 bases between them. The CDR3 extends over 15 amino acids. The CDR3 reads CASSLRPTGNYGYTF. The CDR3 DNA reads as TGCGCCAGCAGTCTCAGACCGACAGGAAACTATGGCTACACCTTC.

V gene TRBV11-1 combines with J gene TRBJ2-1; TRBD1 agrees at 7 bases. Germline CDR1 reads SGHAT; CDR2 reads FQDESV (reference sequence). This CDR3 spans 14 amino acids. V lost 5 bases to trimming and J lost 6 bases; unmatched junction nucleotides: 7. The CDR3 DNA reads as TGTGCCAGCAGCCTCCTGACAGGGCTCAATGAGCAGTTCTTC. Amino acid sequence: CASSLLTGLNEQFF.

The table lists this clone with a few counts. This sequence joins TRBV28 and TRBJ2-3; D remains unclear. The CDR3 loop spans 14 amino acids. In germline, CDR1 is MDHEN, CDR2 SYDVKM. The germline V and J ends were trimmed by 3 bases and 2 bases, with 9 bases remaining between them. CDR3 nucleotides: TGTGCCAGCAGTTTGGTCGGGTTCACAGATACGCAGTATTTT. It is translated as CASSLVGFTDTQYF.

The V call is TRBV18, the J call TRBJ1-4; 9 bases align to TRBD1. The germline CDR1 and CDR2 sequences are KGHSH and LQKENI. This CDR3 is built from 15 residues. V shed 2 bases and J 8 bases; nucleotides not matched to a gene: 6. The CDR3 sequence is CASSPAGQGWEKLFF. The CDR3 nucleotides are TGTGCCAGCTCACCAGCCGGACAGGGGTGGGAAAAACTGTTTTTT. Looking up the rest from reference TRBV18 and TRBJ1-4 gives the full variable domain: NAGVMQNPRHLVRRRGQEARLRCSPMKGHSHVYWYRQLPEEGLKFMVYLQKENIIDESGMPKERFSAEFPKEGPSILRIQQVVRGDSAAYFCASSPAGQGWEKLFFGSGTQLSVL.

The chain links TRBV19 to TRBJ1-5; D is ambiguous. Germline loops: CDR1 LNHDA, CDR2 SQIVND (reference sequence). The CDR3 has 14 amino acids. Trimming pared 2 bases from V and 1 base from J, leaving 6 bases between. The CDR3 here is CASSISRSNQPQHF. The CDR3 bases are TGTGCCAGTAGTATAAGCAGGAGCAATCAGCCCCAGCATTTT.

The rearrangement joins TRBV18 to TRBJ1-4; maybe TRBD1 (5 bases). The germline gives CDR1 KGHSH, CDR2 LQKENI. V shed 4 bases and J shed 8 bases, with 23 bases lying between them. The CDR3 covers 17 residues. The DNA of the CDR3 is TGTGCCAGCTCACAAAACCACGGACGGAAGGAGGGGGAAAAACTGTTTTTT. Its translation: CASSQNHGRKEGEKLFF. The full variable domain, its missing parts supplied by reference TRBV18 and TRBJ1-4, is NAGVMQNPRHLVRRRGQEARLRCSPMKGHSHVYWYRQLPEEGLKFMVYLQKENIIDESGMPKERFSAEFPKEGPSILRIQQVVRGDSAAYFCASSQNHGRKEGEKLFFGSGTQLSVL.

This chain joins TRBV5-1 and TRBJ1-2, with TRBD1 matching over 7 bases. Germline V gene data show CDR1 as SGHRS and CDR2 as YFSETQ. The CDR3 has 14 residues. Trimming at V came to 3 bases and at J to 4 bases, leaving 6 bases not matched to a gene. The CDR3 is CASSYQGGPYGYTF. The DNA of the CDR3 is TGCGCCAGCAGCTATCAGGGGGGCCCCTATGGCTACACCTTC. The variable domain in full, completed from reference TRBV5-1 and TRBJ1-2, reads KAGVTQTPRYLIKTRGQQVTLSCSPISGHRSVSWYQQTPGQGLQFLFEYFSETQRNKGNFPGRFSGRQFSNSRSEMNVSTLELGDSALYLCASSYQGGPYGYTFGSGTRLTVV.

V is TRBV30 and J is TRBJ2-2; TRBD1 matches at 8 bases. J was trimmed by 2 bases and V by 4 bases; bases with no gene match: 3. The CDR3 is 14 amino acids. Germline assignment: CDR1 GTSNPN and CDR2 SVGIG (reference sequence). The CDR3 reads CAWTGQANTGELFF. CDR3 coding DNA: TGTGCCTGGACGGGACAGGCTAACACCGGGGAGCTGTTTTTT.

The genes are TRBV7-2 and TRBJ2-5; 15 bases map to TRBD2. CDR3 length: 17 amino acids. Germline CDR1 and CDR2: SGHTA and FQGNSA. Trimming took 5 bases from V and 4 from J; bases not matched to a gene: 8. The CDR3 region has the DNA TGTGCCAGCAGCCCCCCCGGGACTAGCGGGAGGTTAGAGACCCAGTACTTC. Residues: CASSPPGTSGRLETQYF.

The genes are TRBV2 and TRBJ2-7, with D perhaps matching TRBD1 (6 bases). The germline CDR1 and CDR2 sequences are SNHLY and FYNNEI. This CDR3 region has 13 residues. Trimming removed 8 bases at V and 0 bases at J, with 11 bases between. In DNA, the CDR3 is TGTGCCAGCGAGGGGGTCGCCTCCTACGAGCAGTACTTC. This sequence encodes CASEGVASYEQYF.

The chain has TRBV6-5 and TRBJ1-4, with 8 bases lining up with TRBD1. This CDR3 contains 15 residues. V dropped 2 bases and J dropped 8; count of bases not matched to a gene: 7. Per germline, CDR1 MNHEY and CDR2 SVGAGI. DNA of the CDR3: TGTGCCAGCAGTTACCAGACAGGGGTAGGAGAAAAACTGTTTTTT. Amino acids: CASSYQTGVGEKLFF.

This clone was detected only a few times. The chain carries TRBV24-1 and TRBJ2-5, with TRBD1 as a possible D gene (6 bases). Looked up from germline, CDR1 is KGHDR and CDR2 is SFDVKD. The CDR3 consists of 13 residues. The V gene lost 4 bases and the J gene lost 2 bases, with 7 bases spanning the gap. This CDR3 is CATSEGAQETQYF. DNA of the CDR3: TGTGCCACCAGTGAGGGGGCACAAGAGACCCAGTACTTC.

The chain has TRBV15 and TRBJ2-7, with 9 bases matching TRBD1. The CDR3 extends over 15 amino acids. CDR1 and CDR2 from the germline V gene are LNHNV and YYDKDF (reference sequence). V trimming: 4 bases; J trimming: 1 base; junction bases outside the gene matches: 5. In nucleotides, the CDR3 is TGTGCCACCAGCAAGCCGACAGGGGGGTCCTACGAGCAGTACTTC. Translation gives CATSKPTGGSYEQYF.

V and J are TRBV2 and TRBJ2-7, with D possibly being TRBD2 (5 bases). The V gene lost 6 bases and the J gene lost 3 bases, with 9 bases spanning the gap. The CDR3 loop spans 12 amino acids. Germline V lookup: CDR1 SNHLY, CDR2 FYNNEI. CDR3 amino acids: CASRAGNYEQYF. In nucleotides, the CDR3 is TGTGCCAGCAGGGCGGGTAACTACGAGCAGTACTTC. Full variable domain (rest looked up from reference TRBV2 and TRBJ2-7): EPEVTQTPSHQVTQMGQEVILRCVPISNHLYFYWYRQILGQKVEFLVSFYNNEISEKSEIFDDQFSVERPDGSNFTLKIRSTKLEDSAMYFCASRAGNYEQYFGPGTRLTVT.

The rearrangement links TRBV28 to TRBJ2-3; TRBD1 aligns across 9 bases. This CDR3 contains 13 residues. V gave up 6 bases and J gave up 7 bases; unmatched junction bases: 5. CDR1 is MDHEN, CDR2 SYDVKM, per germline. The CDR3 DNA reads TGTGCCAGCAGGGGACAGGGTTCAAATACGCAGTATTTT. It is translated as CASRGQGSNTQYF.